The 2 T cell receptor beta chains listed next were all sequenced from one sample in a study of T cells in Graves' hyperthyroidism and ophthalmopathy. Authors of the study amplified TCR beta CDR3 regions from RNA transcripts. An initial round of RT-PCR targeting the TCR CDR3 relied on the HTBI primer set. TCRdb analysed the multiplex PCR reads with MiXCR anew, one entry per CDR3 protein. The sample consists of 250,000 to 300,000 distinct CDR3 sequences, roughly 13% of them appearing once. What was sequenced was blood. The source of these receptors is a woman aged 40-49 years with Graves' hyperthyroidism.

There are many counts of this clonotype. The chain combines TRBV12-3 or TRBV12-4 with TRBJ2-7; 11 nucleotides match TRBD2. The V segment lost 5 bases and the J segment 5 bases; nucleotides outside the gene matches: 5. The CDR3 is 14 residues long. The CDR3 loop reads CASSPLAGVHEQYF. CDR3 DNA sequence: TGTGCCAGCAGTCCACTAGCGGGAGTACACGAGCAGTACTTC.

The rearrangement joins TRBV6-1 to TRBJ1-3; D not certain. Trimming took 7 bases from V and 0 from J, leaving 10 bases between them. CDR1 MNHNS and CDR2 SASEGT come from the germline V gene. This CDR3 contains 14 residues. CDR3 residues: CASNRRDSGNTIYF. CDR3 DNA sequence: TGTGCCAGCAACCGCAGAGACTCTGGAAACACCATATATTTT.